The 20 T cell receptor beta chains presented below share a single source sample, sequenced in a study of T cell responses to AZD1222 COVID-19 vaccine. The protocol was immunoSEQ multiplex PCR, while the TCRdb copy is restricted to in-frame clones and leaves out a portion. The sample holds 25,000 to 35,000 clones, over 90% seen once. This material consisted of peripheral blood, taken on day 0 of AZD1222 vaccination. Receptors originate from an adult in good health.

DNA for the CDR3: TGTGCCAGCAGCTTGGACCCGGGTTCCTATTCACCCCTCCACTTT. Its protein product is CASSLDPGSYSPLHF. This sequence joins TRBV11-2 and TRBJ1-6, with D hard to call. Trimming left V 3 bases short and J 8 bases short, with 14 bases between. This CDR3 has 15 residues. Germline-derived CDR1 and CDR2 are SGHAT and FQNNGV.

The chain uses TRBV7-2 and TRBJ1-4; a weak D match, TRBD1 (6 bases). V lost 5 bases and J lost 4, with 14 bases in between. From germline, CDR1 is SGHTA and CDR2 FQGNSA. CDR3 length: 15 residues. The CDR3 reads CASSPQGAGNEKLFF. The CDR3 DNA reads as TGTGCCAGCAGCCCACAGGGCGCCGGTAATGAAAAACTGTTTTTT.

The chain joins TRBV15 to TRBJ1-2; D unresolved. The CDR3 has 14 amino acids. V was shortened by 0 bases and J by 7 bases, with 12 bases between the two germline ends. Looked up from germline, CDR1 is LNHNV and CDR2 is YYDKDF (reference sequence). DNA of the CDR3: TGTGCCACCAGCAGAGAAGGGCAGTTCGGTGGCTACACCTTC. This codes for CATSREGQFGGYTF.

The chain couples TRBV19 to TRBJ1-1; D is perhaps TRBD1 (6 bases). Germline-derived CDR1 and CDR2 are LNHDA and SQIVND (reference sequence). V was pared by 5 bases and J by 3 bases, with 16 bases between. This CDR3 is built from 15 residues. DNA of the CDR3: TGTGCCAGTAGTTCCTTCAACAGGGTACACACTGAAGCTTTCTTT. It is translated as CASSSFNRVHTEAFF.

The chain uses TRBV28 and TRBJ1-2; 10 bases align to TRBD1. CDR3 length: 14 amino acids. After removal of 4 bases from V and 8 bases from J, the junction contained 7 bases not matched to a gene. The germline V gene has CDR1 MDHEN and CDR2 SYDVKM. The CDR3 loop is CASSSGTGEIGYTF. Written as DNA, the CDR3 is TGTGCCAGCAGTTCCGGGACAGGGGAGATCGGCTACACCTTC.

The J gene is TRBJ2-7, the V gene TRBV18, with D perhaps TRBD2 (6 bases). Between the trimmed V and J ends, which lost 3 bases and 9 bases, there was a span of 15 bases. The germline V gene encodes CDR1 KGHSH and CDR2 LQKENI. The CDR3 is 13 amino acids. The CDR3 loop is CASSPGQAGRQYF. The CDR3 nucleotides read TGTGCCAGCTCACCGGGGCAGGCCGGGAGGCAGTACTTC.

This clone has a single count. The chain employs TRBV6-6 and TRBJ1-1; 7 bases fit TRBD1. Unmatched junction bases numbered 5, after V lost 6 bases and J lost 4 bases. The CDR3 runs to 13 residues. The germline gives CDR1 MNHNY, CDR2 SVGAGI (reference sequence). In nucleotides, the CDR3 is TGTGCCAGCAGGGAAGGGGGCGCCACTGAAGCTTTCTTT. Its translation is CASREGGATEAFF.

This rearrangement joins TRBV20-1 to TRBJ1-2; 8 nucleotides match TRBD1. This CDR3 is built from 11 residues. V lost 6 bases, J lost 7 bases, and 4 bases stayed unmatched. Germline CDR1 reads DFQATT; CDR2 reads SNEGSKA (reference sequence). The CDR3 spells CSAQGAGGYTF. CDR3 bases: TGCAGTGCCCAGGGGGCGGGTGGCTACACCTTC.

The V and J genes are TRBV18 and TRBJ1-1; maybe TRBD1 (5 bases). V dropped 4 bases and J dropped 10 bases, with 10 bases sitting between them. The CDR3 is made up of 11 amino acids. Germline CDR1 and CDR2: KGHSH and LQKENI. The CDR3 loop reads CASSLQGVAFF. The CDR3 region has the DNA TGTGCCAGCTCACTTCAAGGGGTAGCTTTCTTT.

CDR3 nucleotides: TGTGCCAGCAGTGCAGGGCTGGGTGAGCAGTTCTTC. Translation gives CASSAGLGEQFF. The gene calls are TRBV12-3 or TRBV12-4 and TRBJ2-1, with D possibly TRBD1 on 5 matching bases. V gave up 5 bases and J gave up 9 bases, with 11 bases separating them. This CDR3 is built from 12 residues.

The rearrangement joins TRBV29-1 to TRBJ2-1; the match to TRBD2 covers 11 bases. This CDR3 spans 13 amino acids. From germline, CDR1 is SQVTM and CDR2 ANQGSEA. With V trimmed by 6 bases and J by 7 bases, 5 bases remained unmatched. The DNA for the CDR3 is TGCAGCGTCCCCCCTAGCGGGGGGAATGAGCAGTTCTTC. This translates into CSVPPSGGNEQFF.

The chain uses TRBV10-3 and TRBJ2-7; tentatively, D is TRBD1 or TRBD2 (5 bases each). The CDR3 consists of 15 residues. The germline gives CDR1 ENHRY, CDR2 SYGVKD. Trimming took 10 bases from V and 1 from J, leaving 20 bases between them. The CDR3 nucleotides read TGTGCCACGGGGCGAGGGTCGGGATCGTCCTACGAGCAGTACTTC. Translation gives CATGRGSGSSYEQYF.

The rearrangement uses TRBV18 and TRBJ1-4; TRBD1 matches at 7 bases. CDR1 KGHSH and CDR2 LQKENI come from the germline V gene. CDR3 length: 17 amino acids. V was pared by 4 bases and J by 8 bases, with 16 bases of the junction left unmatched. CDR3 sequence: CASSRMPPGQSLEKLFF. The CDR3 nucleotides read TGTGCCAGCTCACGTATGCCTCCGGGACAGTCCTTAGAAAAACTGTTTTTT. The variable domain in full, with the rest retrieved from reference TRBV18 and TRBJ1-4, is NAGVMQNPRHLVRRRGQEARLRCSPMKGHSHVYWYRQLPEEGLKFMVYLQKENIIDESGMPKERFSAEFPKEGPSILRIQQVVRGDSAAYFCASSRMPPGQSLEKLFFGSGTQLSVL.

The J gene is TRBJ1-3, the V gene TRBV12-2. TRBV12-2 is termed a pseudogene. The CDR3 runs 16 residues. CDR3 sequence (DNA): TGTGCAAGTCGCCAAGAGGAGTCAAACTCTGGAAACACCATATATTTT. The encoded protein is CASRQEESNSGNTIYF.

The chain is built from TRBV3-1 (or the pseudogene TRBV3-2) and TRBJ2-7; 11 nucleotides align to TRBD1. The CDR3 spans 16 residues. V shed 0 bases, J shed 7 bases, and the junction held 8 bases outside the gene matches. In germline, CDR1 is LGHDT, CDR2 YNNKEL (reference sequence). CDR3 nucleotides: TGTGCCAGCAGCCAAGAGCCCGGGACAGGGGGAGAGGAGCAGTACTTC. Translation gives CASSQEPGTGGEEQYF.

The chain couples TRBV18 to TRBJ2-7; 13 positions agree with TRBD2. With 3 bases clipped from V and 4 bases from J, the junction kept 6 bases outside the gene matches. The CDR3 spans 16 residues. Germline assignment: CDR1 KGHSH and CDR2 LQKENI. The CDR3 is CASSPTLAGGPYEQYF. The CDR3 DNA reads TGTGCCAGCTCACCGACACTAGCGGGGGGGCCTTACGAGCAGTACTTC.

This chain uses TRBV7-2 with TRBJ2-7; maybe TRBD1 (5 bases). This CDR3 contains 14 residues. With 1 base removed from V and 7 bases from J, the gap between germline ends came to 14 bases. Germline V lookup: CDR1 SGHTA, CDR2 FQGNSA. The CDR3 reads CASSLGRVGKEQYF. The CDR3 nucleotides are TGTGCCAGCAGCTTAGGCAGGGTAGGAAAAGAGCAGTACTTC.

CDR3 in amino acids: CASRIRGTQETQYF. For the CDR3, the DNA is TGTGCCAGCAGAATACGGGGTACGCAAGAGACCCAGTACTTC. This rearrangement joins TRBV6-5 to TRBJ2-5; the D gene is possibly TRBD2 (5 bases). Germline V gene data show CDR1 as MNHEY and CDR2 as SVGAGI. There are 14 residues in the CDR3. V was clipped by 6 bases and J by 2 bases, with 13 bases between them.

The CDR3 spells CASSSSRDGRGKTQYF. Here the CDR3 DNA reads TGTGCCAGCAGCTCCTCACGAGACGGGAGGGGGAAGACCCAGTACTTC. This chain uses TRBV13 with TRBJ2-5; 8 nucleotides line up with TRBD2. CDR3 length: 16 amino acids. V trimming: 4 bases; J trimming: 6 bases; junction bases outside the gene matches: 13. Germline V gene data show CDR1 as PRHDT and CDR2 as FYEKMQ (reference sequence). The full variable domain, its missing parts supplied by reference TRBV13 and TRBJ2-5, is AAGVIQSPRHLIKEKRETATLKCYPIPRHDTVYWYQQGPGQDPQFLISFYEKMQSDKGSIPDRFSAQQFSDYHSELNMSSLELGDSALYFCASSSSRDGRGKTQYFGPGTRLLVL.

The CDR3 sequence: CAWNLEAVGGYTF. CDR3 coding DNA: TGTGCCTGGAATCTAGAGGCAGTAGGCGGCTACACCTTC. This chain connects TRBV30 to TRBJ1-2; D is undetermined. Trimming stripped 4 bases from V and 8 bases from J, with 17 bases between. The germline gives CDR1 GTSNPN, CDR2 SVGIG (reference sequence). The CDR3 has 13 amino acids.